These T cell receptor beta chains were read from a single sample in a study of blood T cell repertoires in COVID-19. Measured with immunoSEQ multiplex PCR; TCRdb has only the in-frame clones, and not every one. This sample carries nearly 25,000 clones, roughly 87% of them seen once, and the ten largest clones take around 9.7%. Sequenced: peripheral blood. All receptors derive from a man between 65 and 85 years old with acute or convalescent COVID-19. Both conserved end residues are part of each CDR3. The D gene is left open where the match is weak. Not every row has a clone size; where given, it reads once, few, many or a size class.

>TRBJ1-6|NA|TRBV9|NA
TGTGCCAGCAGCGCCTCAAGGCGCAGGGAGGATTCACCCCTCCACTTT
CASSASRRREDSPLHF
>TRBJ2-2|NA|TRBV7-3|NA
TGTGCCAGCAGCCCCCGACTAGAGAACACCGGGGAGCTGTTTTTT
CASSPRLENTGELFF
>TRBJ2-1|TRBD1|TRBV9|once
TGTGCCAGCAGCGTCCTGACAGGGGGCAATGAGCAGTTCTTC
CASSVLTGGNEQFF
>TRBJ2-1|NA|TRBV5-4|NA
TGTGCCAGCAGCTTGGCCAACTCAGGCCACAATGAGCAGTTCTTC
CASSLANSGHNEQFF
>TRBJ2-7|TRBD2|TRBV5-4|NA
TGTGCCAGCAGCAGTACTAGCGGGAGTTGGGACGAGCAGTACTTC
CASSSTSGSWDEQYF
>TRBJ1-4|NA|TRBV19|few
TGTGCCAGTAGTATCGGGCGGGAAGCAACTAATGAAAAACTGTTTTTT
CASSIGREATNEKLFF
>TRBJ1-2|NA|TRBV27|NA
TGTGCCAGCAGAAAGACAGTGCGCGACGGCTACACCTTC
CASRKTVRDGYTF
>TRBJ1-2|NA|TRBV12-3/TRBV12-4|NA
TGTGCCAGCAGTTTAGGGGGGCTGAATGGCTACACCTTC
CASSLGGLNGYTF
>TRBJ2-2|TRBD2|TRBV18|NA
TGTGCCAGCTCACCACCGCAGCGGGGGAACACCGGGGAGCTGTTTTTT
CASSPPQRGNTGELFF
>TRBJ2-1|TRBD1|TRBV5-4|NA
TGTGCCAGCAGCCCCGGACAGGGGCGCAATGAGCAGTTCTTC
CASSPGQGRNEQFF
>TRBJ2-1|TRBD1|TRBV19|NA
TGTGCCAGTAGTATCACCGGGACAGGGGGATACAATGAGCAGTTCTTC
CASSITGTGGYNEQFF
>TRBJ2-3|TRBD2|TRBV19|NA
TGTGCCACCAGAGCGGGGCCTAGCACAGATACGCAGTATTTT
CATRAGPSTDTQYF
>TRBJ2-5|NA|TRBV28|NA
TGTGCCAGCAGTCCGGGGACTTCGACTCAAGAGACCCAGTACTTC
CASSPGTSTQETQYF
>TRBJ1-3|NA|TRBV19|few
TGTGCCAGTAGTGCGGACAGAAGCTCTGGAAACACCATATATTTT
CASSADRSSGNTIYF
>TRBJ1-2|TRBD1|TRBV29-1|NA
TGCAGCGTTGAGGACAGGAACTATGGCTACACCTTC
CSVEDRNYGYTF
>TRBJ1-4|NA|TRBV6-7|NA
TGTGCCAGCCCACCCCCTTGCGAGGGAACTAATGAAAAACTGTTTTTT
CASPPPCEGTNEKLFF
>TRBJ2-3|NA|TRBV5-1|once
TGCGCCAGCAGCTTGGCGGCGGCTAGCACAGATACGCAGTATTTT
CASSLAAASTDTQYF
>TRBJ2-2|NA|TRBV6-5|NA
TGTGCCAGCACCCCGGGACTGTACACCGGGGAGCTGTTTTTT
CASTPGLYTGELFF
>TRBJ2-6|TRBD2|TRBV28|NA
TGTGCCAGCAGTTTGGTAGCGGGGGTGCTGGGTGGGGCCAACGTCCTGACTTTC
CASSLVAGVLGGANVLTF
>TRBJ1-2|NA|TRBV12-5|NA
TGTGCTAGTGGTTTGGTAGGAGGATCTAACTATGGCTACACCTTC
CASGLVGGSNYGYTF
>TRBJ2-3|TRBD2|TRBV29-1|NA
TGCAGCACCGGGGGGGGAGGTTCCGGCACAGATACGCAGTATTTT
CSTGGGGSGTDTQYF
>TRBJ1-1|NA|TRBV7-8|NA
TGTGCCAGCGTTAAAACCAATGGGCCGAACACTGAAGCTTTCTTT
CASVKTNGPNTEAFF
>TRBJ1-4|TRBD1|TRBV3-1/TRBV3-2|once
TGTGCCAGCAGCCCCTCGGACAGGATTATGGAAAAACTGTTTTTT
CASSPSDRIMEKLFF
>TRBJ2-5|TRBD2|TRBV18|NA
TGTGCCAGCTCAACTTCCTCGGGAGGGCCGGGAGAGACCCAGTACTTC
CASSTSSGGPGETQYF
>TRBJ2-7|TRBD1|TRBV2|NA
TGTGCCAGCAGTGAAGGCAGGGGGCCCTACGAGCAGTACTTC
CASSEGRGPYEQYF
>TRBJ2-3|TRBD2|TRBV6-1|NA
TGTGCCAGCAGTGTATCTAGCGGGAGTCCCACAGATACGCAGTATTTT
CASSVSSGSPTDTQYF
>TRBJ2-7|TRBD1|TRBV28|NA
TGTGCCAGCAGGCCACGACAGGGGACCAACTACGAGCAGTACTTC
CASRPRQGTNYEQYF
>TRBJ2-5|TRBD1|TRBV9|NA
TGTGCCAGCAGTGAAGCCGCCGGGACAGGCCAAGAGACCCAGTACTTC
CASSEAAGTGQETQYF
>TRBJ2-1|NA|TRBV6-1|NA
TGTGCCAGCAGTGCACTTAGGGGTAGCCCCTACAATGAGCAGTTCTTC
CASSALRGSPYNEQFF
>TRBJ2-1|TRBD2|TRBV2|NA
TGTGCCAGCAGGAACAGCGGGAGTGGCGGTGAGCAGTTCTTC
CASRNSGSGGEQFF